The clone carrying this TCR beta chain was recorded a few times. Its target is unknown. These data originate in a study of immune evolution from preneoplasia to lung adenocarcinoma. Findings and caveats of the study: Normal lung had the highest top T cell clone frequencies.

The CDR3 is 14 amino acids. The V end was cut by 2 bases, the J end by 4 bases, with 11 bases between. Germline CDR1 SNHLY, CDR2 FYNNEI. This table comes from immunoSEQ multiplex PCR, and its TCRdb copy is limited to in-frame clones, with some not included. The repertoire has approximately 3,600 clones, 80% of them found once; the top ten carry 13% to 15%. What was sequenced was FFPE adjacent normal lung tissue. The chain uses TRBV2 and TRBJ1-2; possibly TRBD1 for D (5 bases). The receptor was derived from a person between 55 and 80 years old with lung adenocarcinoma. The CDR3 DNA is TGTGCCAGCAGTGAAATCGGGGCTAGCTATGGCTACACCTTC. Encoded protein: CASSEIGASYGYTF.